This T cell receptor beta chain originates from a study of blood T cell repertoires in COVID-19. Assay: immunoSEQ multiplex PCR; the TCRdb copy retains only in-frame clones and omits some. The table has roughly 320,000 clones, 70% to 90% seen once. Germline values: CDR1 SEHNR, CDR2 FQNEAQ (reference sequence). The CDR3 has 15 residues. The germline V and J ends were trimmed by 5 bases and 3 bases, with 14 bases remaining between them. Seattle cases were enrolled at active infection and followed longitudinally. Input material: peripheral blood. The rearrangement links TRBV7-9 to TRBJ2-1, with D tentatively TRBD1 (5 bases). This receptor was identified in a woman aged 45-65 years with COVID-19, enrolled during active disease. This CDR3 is CASSPQGSHYNEQFF. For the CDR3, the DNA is TGTGCCAGCAGCCCTCAGGGTTCGCACTACAATGAGCAGTTCTTC.